One and the same sample provided the 11 T cell receptor beta chains below, sequenced in a study of molecular identifiers for immune sequencing clone quantification. Each CDR3 protein is one row after TCRdb ran MiXCR on the PCR reads. The table has around 300,000 distinct CDR3 sequences, about 23% seen once. The source material was naive CD8+ T cells from blood, with Jurkat cell RNA spiked in. Regarding subset: FACS-sorted CD8+CD4-CCR7+CD45RA+ naive T cells. Receptors originate from a human donor in good health. Some libraries in this study had Jurkat cell RNA spiked in.

This clonotype has a count of ten or more. This chain joins TRBV6-6 and TRBJ1-4, with no clear D. The V end lost 1 base, the J end lost 0 bases, and 6 bases lay between the germline ends. In germline, CDR1 is MNHNY, CDR2 SVGAGI (reference sequence). This CDR3 spans 15 amino acids. CDR3 DNA: TGTGCCAGCAGTTACTTCCAAGCAACTAATGAAAAACTGTTTTTT. It encodes CASSYFQATNEKLFF.

A few counts support this clonotype. The chain combines TRBV19 with TRBJ1-1, with 9 bases matching TRBD1. This CDR3 comprises 15 residues. Trimming removed 5 bases from V and 2 bases from J; junction bases left unmatched: 6. CDR1 and CDR2 from the germline V gene are LNHDA and SQIVND (reference sequence). This chain's CDR3 is CASSWTGDLNTEAFF. Written as DNA, the CDR3 is TGTGCCAGTAGTTGGACAGGGGACCTTAACACTGAAGCTTTCTTT.

This clonotype was detected only a few times. J is TRBJ2-7 and V is TRBV5-4, with 11 bases fitting TRBD1. V shed 1 base, J shed 0 bases, and the junction held 6 bases outside the gene matches. Germline CDR1 is SGHNT and CDR2 is YYREEE (reference sequence). The CDR3 totals 17 residues. The CDR3 spells CASSLNLGTGGSYEQYF. CDR3 DNA: TGTGCCAGCAGCTTGAATCTTGGGACAGGGGGCTCCTACGAGCAGTACTTC.

This rearrangement joins TRBV29-1 to TRBJ1-3; unclear D gene. V lost 4 bases, J lost 0 bases, and 10 bases lay in between. The CDR3 is made up of 14 amino acids. Germline V CDR1 and CDR2: SQVTM, ANQGSEA. CDR3: CSVVGEDSGNTIYF. DNA of the CDR3: TGCAGCGTTGTCGGTGAAGACTCTGGAAACACCATATATTTT.

This clonotype was counted only a few times. J is TRBJ2-5 and V is TRBV28, with 8 bases aligning to TRBD2. This CDR3 has 16 residues. J lost 4 bases, V lost 4 bases, and 11 bases had no gene match. Per germline, CDR1 MDHEN and CDR2 SYDVKM. CDR3 sequence (DNA): TGTGCCAGCAGTTCCCAAATAGCGGGGAGGCGAGAGACCCAGTACTTC. It specifies CASSSQIAGRRETQYF.

This sequence joins TRBV20-1 and TRBJ1-1; D is uncertain. Germline V CDR1 and CDR2: DFQATT, SNEGSKA (reference sequence). The CDR3 runs to 12 residues. The germline V and J ends were trimmed by 0 bases and 4 bases, with 6 bases remaining between them. In nucleotides, the CDR3 is TGCAGTGCTAGAGATCGAGGCACTGAAGCTTTCTTT. This codes for CSARDRGTEAFF.

Remarks on this clonotype: This may arise from a read error, as a much more abundant clone is one base away. The chain joins TRBV30 to TRBJ2-7; D unresolved. Per the germline V gene, CDR1 is GTSNPN and CDR2 is SVGIG (reference sequence). V was trimmed by 0 bases and J by 2 bases, leaving 8 bases between them. The CDR3 spans 13 residues. CDR3 loop: CAWSVGPPYEQYF. The CDR3 nucleotides are TGTGCCTGGAGTGTCGGTCCACCCTACGAGCAGTACTTC.

The rearrangement uses TRBV15 and TRBJ2-2; 7 bases fit TRBD1. Germline CDR1 is LNHNV and CDR2 is YYDKDF (reference sequence). J was trimmed by 6 bases and V by 11 bases; bases with no gene match: 9. The CDR3 consists of 13 residues. In DNA form, the CDR3 reads TGTGCCCCCCGCAGTAGGGGGCCCGGGGAGCTGTTTTTT. Translating it yields CAPRSRGPGELFF.

As regards this clonotype: This clone may be a read error of a much larger clone one base away. The CDR3 region is CASNLMTTGLNEKLFF. DNA for the CDR3: TGTGCCAGCAACTTGATGACGACAGGGCTTAATGAAAAACTGTTTTTT. The chain is built from TRBV7-9 and TRBJ1-4; 7 bases match TRBD1. Germline trimming cut 7 bases from V and 4 bases from J; bases unmatched to any gene: 12. Looked up from germline, CDR1 is SEHNR and CDR2 is FQNEAQ (reference sequence). The CDR3 is 16 residues long.

The chain has TRBV11-2 and TRBJ2-7; 8 bases align to TRBD1. The CDR3 length is 11 residues. The V segment lost 5 bases and the J segment 6 bases; nucleotides outside the gene matches: 0. CDR1 and CDR2 (germline): SGHAT, FQNNGV. DNA of the CDR3: TGTGCCAGCAGCGGACAGGGCGAGCAGTACTTC. This gives the protein CASSGQGEQYF.

This clonotype came up a few times. This chain connects TRBV28 to TRBJ1-4; D might be TRBD1 (5 bases). The germline V and J ends were trimmed by 5 bases and 5 bases, with 12 bases remaining between them. Germline CDR1 is MDHEN and CDR2 is SYDVKM. The CDR3 runs 14 residues. Here the CDR3 reads CASSPDKTNEKLFF. The CDR3 DNA reads TGTGCCAGCAGTCCGGACAAGACGAATGAAAAACTGTTTTTT. Complete variable domain (other parts from reference TRBV28 and TRBJ1-4): DVKVTQSSRYLVKRTGEKVFLECVQDMDHENMFWYRQDPGLGLRLIYFSYDVKMKEKGDIPEGYSVSREKKERFSLILESASTNQTSMYLCASSPDKTNEKLFFGSGTQLSVL.